The T cell receptor (beta chain) described here comes from a study of control samples from healthy donors and cancer patients. The repertoire was sequenced with immunoSEQ multiplex PCR; TCRdb's copy has only in-frame clones and lacks some. The table shows about 98,000 clones, with approximately 78% occurring only once. The origin of this receptor is a man between 60 and 70 years old in good health. Sequencing input: blood.

The CDR3 DNA reads as TGTGCCAGCAGCCTCCTAAGGGAAAAACTGTTTTTT. Protein: CASSLLREKLFF. V gene TRBV3-1 (or the pseudogene TRBV3-2) combines with J gene TRBJ1-4; D is unresolved. Trimming took 4 bases from V and 8 from J, leaving 8 bases between them. CDR3 length: 12 amino acids. The V gene's germline CDR1 is LGHDT and CDR2 YNNKEL (reference sequence).